Here is one T cell receptor (beta chain) with its context. This clonotype was seen a few times. Its antigen target is currently unknown. Given the absence of the conserved phenylalanine or tryptophan at the CDR3 end, a read error is likely. This sample was included in a study of identical twins (dated by TCRdb to 2016 to 2017). Broadly, across the study: TCR alpha and beta repertoires from monozygotic twins, unrelated adults of various ages and cord blood were deep-sequenced to test whether fetal clonotypes persist. Replicate twin experiments were performed at different times using different library preparation protocols to rule out contamination.

From its first to its last residue, the CDR3 has 13 amino acids. This entry keeps only the CDR3 DNA: 39 bases, framed from base 1. According to the germline V gene (reference sequence), CDR1 reads SSHAT and CDR2 reads FNYEAQ. Every donor in the study was a healthy Caucasian. Three pairs of female monozygotic twins, all aged about 18 to 30 years, were included in the twin cohort. CD4+ and CD8+ T cell populations were isolated with positive isolation kits from Invitrogen. Here is what the overall study found, with its caveats: A weaker excess of twin sharing was found in beta out-of-frame sequences because the signal-to-noise ratio was lowered by fewer shared sequences. Because the same donors could not be followed over many years, the conclusions relied on cross-sectional statistical analysis. Out-of-frame TCR alpha sharing in monozygotic twins was systematically underestimated by recombination models, whereas sharing between unrelated individuals was in agreement with the recombination models. Out-of-frame TCR alpha sequences shared between twins showed an excess of low generation-probability sequences compared with coincidental sharing between unrelated individuals. Invariant T cells such as MAIT and iNKT could partly confound zero-insertion analyses, though diverse VJ usage argued against this for most clonotypes. Abundant cord blood beta clonotypes had fewer insertions, young adult naive repertoires showed a similar but weaker trend, and memory repertoires showed no such trend.

The library was made by 5' RACE. These reads were obtained on an Illumina HiSeq 2000. Template switching added a universal primer binding site, and the final cDNA carried a unique molecular identifier that allowed TCR cDNA molecules to be counted accurately. First-strand cDNA for TCR alpha and beta chains was synthesized from specific primers in the conserved constant-segment region. Each cDNA library was double barcoded, with a SMART-Mk sample barcode plus Illumina barcodes, to control for contamination. TruSeq adapter sequences, together with Illumina sample barcodes, were added in two successive PCR steps. TCR alpha and beta cDNA libraries were sequenced on the Illumina HiSeq platform with custom primers. The authors processed their data as follows. MiGEC processed the raw reads to extract unique molecular identifiers, while MiXCR was used to determine the CDR3 positions. For each individual, recombination models were inferred using an EM algorithm with the repgenHMM and IGoR tools. Shared clonotype analysis was performed with the tcR package in R, normalizing sharing by the product of cloneset sizes. To study raw recombination free of thymic and clonal selection effects, out-of-frame nonproductive sequences were analyzed. Starting from the raw public reads, TCRdb applied fastp trimming at Q25, assembled clones with MiXCR and retained in-frame beta chains. Here each entry gathers all rows of one CDR3 protein and keeps the most common genes and DNA. These V and J calls are TCRdb output, not the study's own analysis. For this sample the table gives around 290,000 distinct CDR3 sequences, of which just under 9.5% were detected only once. The ten most abundant clones make up 6% to 8.5% of the sample.

These data also featured in a second study, about yellow fever vaccine responses in identical twins. The second paper states: The authors reported that the T cell response to vaccination in identical twins appeared partly convergent and partly personalized. In identical twins, the study followed T cell clones that responded to the vaccine with precision.

The sample was CD8+ T cells sorted from blood. The clonotype comes from a woman between 18 and 29 years old in good health. The rearranged chain carries TRBV7-7 and TRBJ2-3, with no confident D gene call. The DNA sequence reads TGTGCTAGCAGCTTAGTCCCCACAGATACGCAGTATTCT. This codes for CASSLVPTDTQYS.